A selection of T cell receptor beta chains follows, all from one sample in a study of identical twins. MiXCR, run by TCRdb on the 5' RACE reads, gives a single entry per CDR3 protein. The sample comprises fewer than 350,000 distinct CDR3 sequences, about 8.9% of which are singletons, and about 2.1% rests with the top ten. This sample was also put to use in a study of yellow fever vaccine responses in identical twins.

The sequenced sample was memory (CD45RO+) T cells sorted from blood. The receptor set was obtained from a young woman in good health. Both conserved end residues are part of each CDR3. Fields, in order: CDR3 DNA, CDR3 protein, V gene, D gene, clone size, J gene. The D gene is left open where the match is weak. Size is stated for part of the rows, as once, few or many counts, or as a class when the clone is expanded.

CDR3 DNA: TGCGCCAGCAGTGAGTCGGTAGGGAACACTGAAGCTTTCTTT
CDR3 protein: CASSESVGNTEAFF
V gene: TRBV10-2
D gene: .
clone size: .
J gene: TRBJ1-1

CDR3 DNA: TGTGCCAGCAGCCAGACTAGCGGAAAATACAATGAGCAGTTCTTC
CDR3 protein: CASSQTSGKYNEQFF
V gene: TRBV7-7
D gene: TRBD2
clone size: many
J gene: TRBJ2-1

CDR3 DNA: TGCGCCAGCAGCTCGGGGATATTCGATTCTGGCGGGGAGCTGTTTTTT
CDR3 protein: CASSSGIFDSGGELFF
V gene: TRBV5-1
D gene: .
clone size: many
J gene: TRBJ2-2

CDR3 DNA: TGTGCCACCAGCAGAGATCGCCAACCGCGTATTGATACCGGGGAGCTGTTTTTT
CDR3 protein: CATSRDRQPRIDTGELFF
V gene: TRBV15
D gene: .
clone size: few
J gene: TRBJ2-2

CDR3 DNA: TGCGCCAGCAGCTTGGGATCAGAAGTTGAGCAGTTCTTC
CDR3 protein: CASSLGSEVEQFF
V gene: TRBV5-1
D gene: .
clone size: many
J gene: TRBJ2-1

CDR3 DNA: TGCGCCAGCAGCGGATCAGGTAGGGCGGATGGCTACACCTTC
CDR3 protein: CASSGSGRADGYTF
V gene: TRBV5-1
D gene: .
clone size: few
J gene: TRBJ1-2

CDR3 DNA: TGCAGTGCTAGAGATCCTAGCGGAAACACAGATACGCAGTATTTT
CDR3 protein: CSARDPSGNTDTQYF
V gene: TRBV20-1
D gene: TRBD2
clone size: few
J gene: TRBJ2-3

CDR3 DNA: TGTGCCATCAGTGAGTCTGGGAAGGATACGCAGTATTTT
CDR3 protein: CAISESGKDTQYF
V gene: TRBV10-3
D gene: .
clone size: few
J gene: TRBJ2-3

CDR3 DNA: TGTGCCAGCGCACAGGGCCAGACCTATAATTCACCCCTCCACTTT
CDR3 protein: CASAQGQTYNSPLHF
V gene: TRBV2
D gene: .
clone size: once
J gene: TRBJ1-6

CDR3 DNA: TGTGCCAGCAGCTTTGGCTTCGGGGAGCTGTTTTTT
CDR3 protein: CASSFGFGELFF
V gene: TRBV11-2
D gene: .
clone size: many
J gene: TRBJ2-2

CDR3 DNA: TGCGCCAGCAGCCAAGGGCTCCTGAACCCGGACAGTTCCTACGAGCAGTACTTC
CDR3 protein: CASSQGLLNPDSSYEQYF
V gene: TRBV4-1
D gene: .
clone size: many
J gene: TRBJ2-7

CDR3 DNA: TGCAGTGCTAGATTGTCTAGGTTGAGCGGGGGGGATTGGGAGACCCAGTACTTC
CDR3 protein: CSARLSRLSGGDWETQYF
V gene: TRBV20-1
D gene: TRBD2
clone size: few
J gene: TRBJ2-5

CDR3 DNA: TGCAGTGCTAGTACAAGAGTAGAAGCTTTCTTT
CDR3 protein: CSASTRVEAFF
V gene: TRBV20-1
D gene: .
clone size: .
J gene: TRBJ1-1

CDR3 DNA: TGCAGTGCTAGTGTGTCGGGGGGGCTTGTACTCCGCACAGATACGCAGTATTTT
CDR3 protein: CSASVSGGLVLRTDTQYF
V gene: TRBV20-1
D gene: TRBD2
clone size: .
J gene: TRBJ2-3

CDR3 DNA: TGTGCCAGCAGCCGGACAGGAACCGGGGAGCTGTTTTTT
CDR3 protein: CASSRTGTGELFF
V gene: TRBV7-2
D gene: TRBD1
clone size: many
J gene: TRBJ2-2

CDR3 DNA: TGTGCCAGCAGCTTAGCGGGGGGGTTTACTGAAGCTTTCTTT
CDR3 protein: CASSLAGGFTEAFF
V gene: TRBV11-3
D gene: .
clone size: few
J gene: TRBJ1-1

CDR3 DNA: TGTGCCAGCACCTCCTACACTCGGGCCCAGCCCCAGCATTTT
CDR3 protein: CASTSYTRAQPQHF
V gene: TRBV28
D gene: .
clone size: many
J gene: TRBJ1-5

CDR3 DNA: TGTGCCAGCAGTTACCGCCTAGCGGGATACAATGAGCAGTTCTTC
CDR3 protein: CASSYRLAGYNEQFF
V gene: TRBV6-5
D gene: TRBD2
clone size: few
J gene: TRBJ2-1

CDR3 DNA: TGCAGTGCTGGACATAGTTTGACAGATACGCAGTATTTT
CDR3 protein: CSAGHSLTDTQYF
V gene: TRBV20-1
D gene: .
clone size: .
J gene: TRBJ2-3

CDR3 DNA: TGTGCCACCAGCGGTACCCTCGGAGGGGGCAGGAACACTGAAGCTTTCTTT
CDR3 protein: CATSGTLGGGRNTEAFF
V gene: TRBV15
D gene: TRBD1
clone size: few
J gene: TRBJ1-1

CDR3 DNA: TGTGCCAGCAGTTTAAGACTCATCAATGAGCAGTTCTTC
CDR3 protein: CASSLRLINEQFF
V gene: TRBV12-3/TRBV12-4
D gene: .
clone size: .
J gene: TRBJ2-1

CDR3 DNA: TGTGCCAGCAGCCGGACGCTAGCGGGGGGCTACAATGAGCAGTTCTTC
CDR3 protein: CASSRTLAGGYNEQFF
V gene: TRBV12-3/TRBV12-4
D gene: TRBD2
clone size: many
J gene: TRBJ2-1

CDR3 DNA: TGCAGTGCTAGATCTGCGGGACTAGCGGATACCTACGAGCAGTACTTC
CDR3 protein: CSARSAGLADTYEQYF
V gene: TRBV20-1
D gene: TRBD2
clone size: .
J gene: TRBJ2-7

CDR3 DNA: TGTGCCAGCAGTTTACAGGTGACTAGCTACAATGAGCAGTTCTTC
CDR3 protein: CASSLQVTSYNEQFF
V gene: TRBV28
D gene: .
clone size: few
J gene: TRBJ2-1

CDR3 DNA: TGTGCCAGCAGTCCGGACTTCGGCACAGCTTTCTTT
CDR3 protein: CASSPDFGTAFF
V gene: TRBV6-1
D gene: .
clone size: many
J gene: TRBJ1-1

CDR3 DNA: TGTGCCAGCAGTCAGACAGGGGGCAGTAATCAGCCCCAGCATTTT
CDR3 protein: CASSQTGGSNQPQHF
V gene: TRBV12-3/TRBV12-4
D gene: TRBD1
clone size: many
J gene: TRBJ1-5

CDR3 DNA: TGTGCCAGCAGCGTATCAGGGGGCTCGGGCACTGAAGCTTTCTTT
CDR3 protein: CASSVSGGSGTEAFF
V gene: TRBV9
D gene: TRBD1
clone size: .
J gene: TRBJ1-1

CDR3 DNA: TGTGCCACCAGCATCACGGGGGGGGACACTGAAGCTTTCTTT
CDR3 protein: CATSITGGDTEAFF
V gene: TRBV15
D gene: .
clone size: many
J gene: TRBJ1-1

CDR3 DNA: TGTGCCAGCCTCCAGGGACAAAGTGATTCACCCCTCCACTTT
CDR3 protein: CASLQGQSDSPLHF
V gene: TRBV7-2
D gene: .
clone size: .
J gene: TRBJ1-6

CDR3 DNA: TGTGCCAGCAGCCCTTATGGTAGGGCTGAGACCCAGTACTTC
CDR3 protein: CASSPYGRAETQYF
V gene: TRBV7-2
D gene: .
clone size: .
J gene: TRBJ2-5

CDR3 DNA: TGTGCCAGCAGTCAGGCGTGGGGACAGGGGGCAGAACAGCCCCAGCATTTT
CDR3 protein: CASSQAWGQGAEQPQHF
V gene: TRBV28
D gene: TRBD1
clone size: .
J gene: TRBJ1-5

CDR3 DNA: TGTGCCAGCAGTTTATTACGGACAAAAGCTAATGAGCAGTTCTTC
CDR3 protein: CASSLLRTKANEQFF
V gene: TRBV27
D gene: .
clone size: many
J gene: TRBJ2-1

CDR3 DNA: TGCAGCGTTGATCACCCGGGGCAGTTCTTC
CDR3 protein: CSVDHPGQFF
V gene: TRBV29-1
D gene: .
clone size: few
J gene: TRBJ2-1

CDR3 DNA: TGTGCCACCCTCAGGCAGGAGGTTGGGGAGCTGTTTTTT
CDR3 protein: CATLRQEVGELFF
V gene: TRBV7-6
D gene: .
clone size: .
J gene: TRBJ2-2

CDR3 DNA: TGCGCCAGCAGCTGGGGGGGACAGCCGACCGGGGAGCTGTTTTTT
CDR3 protein: CASSWGGQPTGELFF
V gene: TRBV5-1
D gene: .
clone size: few
J gene: TRBJ2-2

CDR3 DNA: TGTGCCAGCAGCTTAAGGTTTGGGAACTATGGCTACACCTTC
CDR3 protein: CASSLRFGNYGYTF
V gene: TRBV7-8
D gene: .
clone size: many
J gene: TRBJ1-2